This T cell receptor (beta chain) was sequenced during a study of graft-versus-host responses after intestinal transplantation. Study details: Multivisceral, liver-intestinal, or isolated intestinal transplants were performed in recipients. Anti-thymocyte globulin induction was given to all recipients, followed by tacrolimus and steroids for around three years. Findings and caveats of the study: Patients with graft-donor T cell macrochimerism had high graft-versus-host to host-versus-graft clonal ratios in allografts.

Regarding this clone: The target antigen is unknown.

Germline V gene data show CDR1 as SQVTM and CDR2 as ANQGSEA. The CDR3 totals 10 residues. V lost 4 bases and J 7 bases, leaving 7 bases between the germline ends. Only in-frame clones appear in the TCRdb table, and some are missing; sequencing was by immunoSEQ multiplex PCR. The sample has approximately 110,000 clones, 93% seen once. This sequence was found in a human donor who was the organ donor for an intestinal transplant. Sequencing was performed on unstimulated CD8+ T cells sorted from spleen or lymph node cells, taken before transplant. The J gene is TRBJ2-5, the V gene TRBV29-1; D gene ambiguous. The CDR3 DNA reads TGCAGCGTTGGTCTCGGGACCCAGTACTTC. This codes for CSVGLGTQYF.